This TCR beta chain was obtained from a study of radiation and T cells in renal cell carcinoma. Overall study: Nephrectomy followed 15 Gy stereotactic body radiation by 4 weeks.

V was shortened by 6 bases and J by 0 bases, with 15 bases between the two germline ends. The germline V gene encodes CDR1 SGHAT and CDR2 FQNNGV. This CDR3 comprises 16 residues. TCRdb's copy holds only in-frame clones and misses some; the assay was immunoSEQ multiplex PCR. The sample contains 120,000 or so clones, 88% of which appear only once. Stated time point: blood 2 weeks post-SBRT. Regarding treatment: 15 Gy SBRT to primary tumor, nephrectomy 4 weeks later. This renal cell carcinoma was of the clear cell type. This chain links TRBV11-2 with TRBJ2-1; D is possibly TRBD1 (5 bases). The sequence derives from a woman aged 70-85 years with renal cell carcinoma. This specimen consisted of blood, obtained from a patient whose treatment included radiotherapy and nephrectomy. CDR3 in DNA: TGTGCCAGCAGACCAGGGCTATCCCCCTCCTACAATGAGCAGTTCTTC. Amino acids: CASRPGLSPSYNEQFF. The variable domain in full, completed from reference TRBV11-2 and TRBJ2-1, reads EAGVAQSPRYKIIEKRQSVAFWCNPISGHATLYWYQQILGQGPKLLIQFQNNGVVDDSQLPKDRFSAERLKGVDSTLKIQPAKLEDSAVYLCASRPGLSPSYNEQFFGPGTRLTVL.